The 17 T cell receptor beta chains below were found in one sample sequenced in a study of metastatic and nonmetastatic thyroid tumors. TCRdb reassembled clones from the PCR reads with MiXCR. Of 20,000 to 25,000 clones listed, 14% to 15% are singletons. Prior to thyroid surgery, none of the patients had received any treatment. Sequenced material: tumor tissue. The origin of the receptors is a female donor with papillary thyroid cancer or a benign thyroid nodule (not recorded which). Some clones in this sample may be carry-over from other donors' samples.

This clone was recorded many times. The J gene is TRBJ2-2, the V gene TRBV9, with 11 bases that match TRBD1. The CDR3 covers 16 residues. V lost 5 bases and J lost 3; bases outside the gene matches: 6. The germline CDR1 and CDR2 sequences are SGDLS and YYNGEE. The CDR3 DNA follows: TGTGCCAGCAGGCTAGGGACAGGGGGTCACACCGGGGAGCTGTTTTTT. It codes for CASRLGTGGHTGELFF.

As DNA, the CDR3 is TGTGCCAGCAGTTACTCTAGCGGGAGTGATTACGAGCAGTACTTC. This gives the protein CASSYSSGSDYEQYF. J is TRBJ2-7 and V is TRBV6-2 or TRBV6-3, with 9 bases that match TRBD2. After removal of 0 bases from V and 4 bases from J, the junction contained 4 bases not matched to a gene. CDR1 and CDR2 (germline): MNHEY, SVGEGT. This CDR3 spans 15 amino acids.

A note on this clone: This may stem from a read error, because a much larger clone lies one nucleotide away. The gene calls are TRBV6-1 and TRBJ2-7; TRBD2 agrees at 7 bases. The CDR3 consists of 12 residues. From germline, CDR1 is MNHNS and CDR2 SASEGT. CDR3 DNA sequence: TGTGCCAGCAGCCGCCTGGGGGGGGAGCATTACTTC. Its translation is CASSRLGGEHYF.

In this sample, this clone turned up many times. The rearrangement links TRBV19 to TRBJ1-2; D unclear. Trimming shortened V by 5 bases and J by 0 bases, and 10 bases separated the two germline ends. Germline loops: CDR1 LNHDA, CDR2 SQIVND (reference sequence). The CDR3 runs 14 residues. Here the CDR3 DNA reads TGTGCCAGTAGTCGGGGAGCTGCTAACTATGGCTACACCTTC. The encoded protein is CASSRGAANYGYTF.

Judged by abundance, this clone is medium-sized. This chain connects TRBV12-3 or TRBV12-4 to TRBJ2-7, with 7 positions matching TRBD1. The CDR3 totals 13 residues. V dropped 8 bases and J dropped 5; count of bases not matched to a gene: 9. Written as DNA, the CDR3 is TGTGCCAGCTCCGACAGGGAAAGGGACGAGCAGTACTTC. This translates into CASSDRERDEQYF.

The chain links TRBV20-1 to TRBJ1-4; D is perhaps TRBD1 (6 bases). Trimming left V 0 bases short and J 4 bases short, with 12 bases between. Germline values: CDR1 DFQATT, CDR2 SNEGSKA (reference sequence). The CDR3 is made up of 15 amino acids. In nucleotides, the CDR3 is TGCAGTGCTAGAGATCCGACAGGCATTAATGAAAAACTGTTTTTT. Residues: CSARDPTGINEKLFF.

This clone was recorded many times. This rearrangement joins TRBV5-1 to TRBJ1-6, with a possible D match to TRBD1 (5 bases). V dropped 7 bases and J dropped 10 bases, with 21 bases sitting between them. The CDR3 is 15 residues long. CDR1 SGHRS and CDR2 YFSETQ come from the germline V gene. For the CDR3, the DNA is TGCGCCAGCTCGTCACCTGGGTACAGGAACTCACCCCTCCACTTT. It is translated as CASSSPGYRNSPLHF.

A word on this clone: The junction differs from germline at one of its ends, possibly a read error. This chain connects TRBV6-4 to TRBJ2-2; 8 bases line up with TRBD2. Germline CDR1 reads MRHNA; CDR2 reads SNTAGT. This CDR3 spans 14 amino acids. In nucleotides, the CDR3 is TGTGCCAGCAGTGAAGCGGGGGAGACCGGGGAGCTGTCTTTT. Its protein product is CASSEAGETGELSF.

This clone is medium-sized within its sample. The chain joins TRBV6-2 or TRBV6-3 to TRBJ2-7, with 7 bases aligning to TRBD1. Germline CDR1 reads MNHEY; CDR2 reads SVGEGT. The CDR3 covers 16 residues. V shed 0 bases, J shed 6 bases, and the junction held 11 bases outside the gene matches. The DNA for the CDR3 is TGTGCCAGCAGTTACTCTGTGACAGGGATTGAGAGCGAGCAGTACTTC. This gives the protein CASSYSVTGIESEQYF.

This clone was counted ten times or more. In the same sample, other DNA sequences code for this CDR3. The V gene is TRBV18, the J gene TRBJ1-5, with D unclear. CDR1 and CDR2 (germline): KGHSH, LQKENI. This CDR3 contains 14 residues. Trimming pared 1 base from V and 1 base from J, leaving 5 bases between. The CDR3 DNA reads as TGTGCCAGCTCACCACTAGACAGCAATCAGCCCCAGCATTTT. It codes for CASSPLDSNQPQHF.

This clone was seen ten or more times. The V gene is TRBV7-2, the J gene TRBJ1-2; D not resolved. Per germline, CDR1 SGHTA and CDR2 FQGNSA. The CDR3 is made up of 15 amino acids. The V end was cut by 3 bases, the J end by 6 bases, with 17 bases between. CDR3 sequence reads: CASSLGHALLDGYTF. The CDR3 region has the DNA TGTGCCAGCAGCTTGGGTCATGCTTTGTTAGATGGCTACACCTTC.

Remarks on this clone: It may be a read error: a sequence one base away is much more abundant. V and J are TRBV20-1 and TRBJ1-2; D is possibly TRBD1 (5 bases). The germline CDR1 and CDR2 sequences are DFQATT and SNEGSKA (reference sequence). This CDR3 region has 13 residues. CDR3 region: CSARAPTDYGFTF. In DNA form, the CDR3 reads TGCAGTGCTAGAGCCCCGACAGATTATGGCTTCACCTTC.

At least ten counts were recorded for this clone. This chain joins TRBV7-2 and TRBJ2-2; D unresolved. The V gene lost 2 bases and the J gene lost 7 bases, with 5 bases spanning the gap. From germline, CDR1 is SGHTA and CDR2 FQGNSA. The CDR3 has 12 amino acids. CDR3 protein: CASSLRLGELFF. Written as DNA, the CDR3 is TGTGCCAGCAGCTTACGGCTCGGGGAGCTGTTTTTT.

Regarding this clone: This may be a read error, as it is one base from a much larger clone. The chain combines TRBV2 with TRBJ2-2, with 7 bases matching TRBD1. V was clipped by 7 bases and J by 4 bases; unmatched bases: 15. Germline CDR1 SNHLY, CDR2 FYNNEI. This CDR3 comprises 17 residues. In DNA, the CDR3 is TGTGCCAGCAATGCCCTTATAGGGGGCCTTATCACCGGGGAGCTGTTTTTT. Protein product: CASNALIGGLITGELFF.

This clone was found a few times. The V gene is TRBV28, the J gene TRBJ1-5, with TRBD1 matching over 9 bases. The ends lost 6 bases at V and 4 bases at J; junction bases unmatched: 7. The germline V gene encodes CDR1 MDHEN and CDR2 SYDVKM. This CDR3 has 15 residues. In DNA form, the CDR3 reads TGTGCCAGCAGGGGGACAGGGCGGTGGAATCAGCCCCAGCATTTT. It translates to CASRGTGRWNQPQHF.

In this sample, this clone turned up many times. The rearrangement uses TRBV20-1 and TRBJ2-7; a weak D match, TRBD2 (5 bases). V was clipped by 0 bases and J by 0 bases, with 15 bases between them. The CDR3 totals 16 residues. Germline V gene lookup returns CDR1 DFQATT and CDR2 SNEGSKA (reference sequence). The CDR3 coding sequence is TGCAGTGCTAGAGATCCGAGGGCGGAAAGCTCCTACGAGCAGTACTTC. Residues: CSARDPRAESSYEQYF.

This clone was seen many times. The chain combines TRBV2 with TRBJ1-6; D not resolved. V was trimmed by 3 bases and J by 5 bases, leaving 8 bases between them. The CDR3 is 14 residues long. Per the germline V gene, CDR1 is SNHLY and CDR2 is FYNNEI. CDR3 DNA sequence: TGTGCCAGCAGTGAGGTGGGCGATAATTCACCCCTCCACTTT. As protein: CASSEVGDNSPLHF.